Detailed here is one T cell receptor beta chain. The antigen is not known. This sample's time point: blood 2 weeks post-SBRT. The treatment denotes: 15 Gy SBRT to primary tumor, nephrectomy 4 weeks later. This renal cell carcinoma was of the clear cell type. The data were obtained in a study of radiation and T cells in renal cell carcinoma. Study results and caveats: Without pretreatment biopsies, baseline tumor clonotype presence was undetermined. Top tumor clonotypes rose in blood 2 weeks post-radiation, then contracted.

V shed 1 base and J 8 bases; nucleotides not matched to a gene: 2. Per the germline V gene, CDR1 is MGHRA and CDR2 is YSYEKL. This CDR3 is 13 amino acids long. TCRdb's copy holds only in-frame clones and misses some; the assay was immunoSEQ multiplex PCR. The repertoire holds some 26,000 clones, with about 85% as singletons. This chain connects TRBV4-1 to TRBJ2-4, with 7 nucleotides matching TRBD1. This TCR was recovered from a man between 60 and 75 years old with renal cell carcinoma. The sample consisted of blood, taken from a patient whose treatment included radiotherapy and nephrectomy. In DNA, the CDR3 is TGCGCCAGCAGCCAAGGACAGGGAGACATTCAGTACTTC. Encoded protein: CASSQGQGDIQYF.